This entry features one TCR beta chain sequence. Its antigen is undetermined. Aged 18 to 65, the patients had hyperthyroidism that was newly diagnosed and had lasted under 2 months. Patients having uncontrolled infection, another autoimmune disease, pregnancy or lactation were not included. Template material for amplifying TCR beta CDR3 regions consisted of RNA transcripts. TCR CDR3 underwent first-round RT-PCR with the HTBI primer set. TCRdb independently ran MiXCR on the multiplex PCR reads; one entry per CDR3 protein. The data contain around 540,000 distinct CDR3 sequences, 46% of them singletons. The V gene end was trimmed by 0 bases and the J gene end by 0 bases; junction bases not matched to a gene: 3. Germline V gene sequence: CDR1 SGDLS, CDR2 YYNGEE. This CDR3 region has 16 residues. These data come from a study of T cells in Graves' hyperthyroidism and ophthalmopathy. Points from the study as a whole: A model of 13 V-J pairs discriminated ophthalmopathy from stable hyperthyroidism.

The chain carries TRBV9 and TRBJ1-5; 7 bases align to TRBD1. The TCR comes from a woman between 18 and 29 years old with Graves' hyperthyroidism. The sample consisted of peripheral blood or thyroid tissue (not recorded which). CDR3 sequence reads: CASSVGQGGSNQPQHF. DNA for the CDR3: TGTGCCAGCAGCGTAGGACAGGGCGGTAGCAATCAGCCCCAGCATTTT.